Following are 13 T cell receptor beta chains from one sample sequenced in a study of T cell clonality in common variable immunodeficiency (dated by TCRdb to between 2015 and 2016). Library preparation was by the immunoSEQ multiplex PCR assay. Entries here come from immuneACCESS through TCRdb and include only in-frame sequences with V and J called. Some clones fail to appear in such tables; in the studies checked, an unresolved V gene covers under half of the shortfall, and the cause of the remainder is unknown. The sample has about 52,000 clones on record, with no singletons. The top ten clonotypes cover 1.8% of the sample. Sequences were obtained from peripheral blood mononuclear cells. The origin of the receptors is a person aged 18 to 75 in good health.

This clone was picked up many times. Germline and junction disagree at one end, which may indicate a read error. With the read ending 3 residues before the CDR3 end, the germline J gene is used to fill in that end. The V gene is TRBV4-2, the J gene TRBJ2-3; 8 nucleotides agree with TRBD2. The CDR3 loop spans 16 amino acids. Germline-derived CDR1 and CDR2 are LGHNA and YNFKEQ. The part of the CDR3 DNA that was read is TGCGCCAGCAGCCAGTCTGGAGCGGGAGGCACAGATACG. It translates to CASSQSGAGGTDT. In full, the CDR3 is CASSQSGAGGTDTQYF.

The sample holds many counts of this clone. Read coverage stops 3 residues before the CDR3 terminus; the germline J gene supplies the remainder. V gene TRBV5-4 combines with J gene TRBJ2-7; TRBD1 is a possible D gene (6 bases). V lost 4 bases and J 5 bases, leaving 16 bases between the germline ends. The CDR3 is 14 amino acids. CDR1 and CDR2 from the germline V gene are SGHNT and YYREEE (reference sequence). The DNA read from the CDR3 is TGTGCCAGCAGCCAAAACAGGGAACGGGACGAG. This translates into CASSQNRERDE. The full CDR3 sequence reads CASSQNRERDEQYF.

Ten or more counts support this clone. The part of the CDR3 DNA that was read is TGTGCCAGTAAGGAGGGGACAGGAGGGGAAAAA. Translated, it gives CASKEGTGGEK. The entire CDR3 sequence reads CASKEGTGGEKLFF. This sequence joins TRBV19 and TRBJ1-4, with 8 nucleotides matching TRBD1. Sequencing ends 3 residues short of the CDR3 end; the germline J gene provides the rest. V shed 7 bases and J 8 bases; nucleotides not matched to a gene: 9. In germline, CDR1 is LNHDA, CDR2 SQIVND (reference sequence). The CDR3 loop spans 14 amino acids.

Note on this clone: The read halts 3 residues ahead of the CDR3 end, with the missing end drawn from the germline J gene. This chain joins TRBV19 and TRBJ1-4, with TRBD1 as a possible D gene (5 bases). There are 17 residues in the CDR3. V dropped 5 bases and J dropped 2 bases, with 18 bases sitting between them. CDR1 and CDR2 from the germline V gene are LNHDA and SQIVND (reference sequence). The DNA read from the CDR3 is TGTGCCAGTAGTCCCCGGTTTGGGGCAGCGACTAATGAAAAA. Amino acid sequence: CASSPRFGAATNEK. The whole CDR3 protein reads CASSPRFGAATNEKLFF.

This clone has at least ten counts. The CDR3 bases that were read are TGCAGCGTTGATGAGCCGGGACAGGGTGACTATGGC. It encodes CSVDEPGQGDYG. The entire CDR3 is CSVDEPGQGDYGYTF. The chain uses TRBV29-1 and TRBJ1-2; TRBD1 matches at 9 bases. The sequenced fragment ends 3 residues before the CDR3 boundary, so the rest is inferred from the germline J gene. Germline V lookup: CDR1 SQVTM, CDR2 ANQGSEA. Losses at the gene ends were 3 bases for V and 3 bases for J; bases not matched to a gene: 8. The CDR3 runs 15 residues.

This clone was seen more than once but under ten times. The CDR3 goes on 3 residues after the read ends, and that part is filled in from the germline J gene. The chain recombines TRBV19 with TRBJ2-7, with a possible D match to TRBD1 (5 bases). CDR1 is LNHDA, CDR2 SQIVND, per germline (reference sequence). Trimming cost V 10 bases and J 6 bases, with 22 bases left between them. The CDR3 covers 14 residues. The CDR3 DNA, read in part, is TGTGCCACCAATACAGGCCACTACCTGGGCGAG. Protein sequence: CATNTGHYLGE. The CDR3 reads in full as CATNTGHYLGEQYF.

This clone appeared many times. The read terminates 3 residues before the CDR3 end, so the remaining end is supplied by the germline J gene. V usage is TRBV6-2 or TRBV6-3 and J usage is TRBJ2-3; 9 bases agree with TRBD1. V was clipped by 2 bases and J by 6 bases; unmatched bases: 6. Germline CDR1 reads MNHEY; CDR2 reads SVGEGT. The CDR3 sequence is 15 residues long. The DNA read from the CDR3 is TGTGCCAGCAGTTACATGGGACAGGGTGAGGATACG. Translating it yields CASSYMGQGEDT. The whole CDR3 sequence is CASSYMGQGEDTQYF.

In this sample, this clone turned up a few times. CDR3: CASSLGTGIGETQYF. Incomplete CDR3 DNA: TGTGCCAGCTCACTCGGGACAGGGATAGGAGAGACG. The chain couples TRBV18 to TRBJ2-3, with TRBD1 identical over 9 bases. Read coverage stops 3 residues before the CDR3 terminus; the germline J gene supplies the remainder. CDR3 length equals 15 residues. The germline CDR1 and CDR2 sequences are KGHSH and LQKENI.

This clone was picked up many times. The read terminates 3 residues before the CDR3 end, so the remaining end is supplied by the germline J gene. V is TRBV5-1 and J is TRBJ2-3; 11 nucleotides line up with TRBD1. The CDR3 has 15 residues. Germline CDR1 is SGHRS and CDR2 is YFSETQ. The junction had 0 bases not matched to a gene; V was cut back by 0 bases and J by 3 bases. The CDR3 reads CASSLGDRGTDTQYF. The CDR3 bases that were read are TGCGCCAGCAGCTTGGGGGACAGGGGGACAGATACG.

This clone has a count of ten or more. The sequenced part of the CDR3 DNA is TGCGCCAGCAGCCGTGCAGTAAACACTGAA. The encoded protein is CASSRAVNTE. The entire CDR3 protein is CASSRAVNTEAFF. V and J are TRBV5-1 and TRBJ1-1; no clear D gene. Coverage ceases 3 residues before the CDR3 finishes, and the germline J gene fills in the end. Deletions cut 4 bases from V and 2 bases from J, with 9 bases between. Germline V gene lookup returns CDR1 SGHRS and CDR2 YFSETQ. The CDR3 has 13 amino acids.

This clone was observed at least ten times. The CDR3 reads CASSLAGSYEQYF. The part of the CDR3 DNA that was read is TGCGCCAGCAGCTTGGCAGGTTCCTACGAG. The chain employs TRBV5-1 and TRBJ2-7, with D unresolved. Read coverage stops 3 residues before the CDR3 terminus; the germline J gene supplies the remainder. This CDR3 region has 13 residues. The ends were cut back, 0 bases at V and 1 base at J, with 5 bases in the middle. From germline, CDR1 is SGHRS and CDR2 YFSETQ.

This clone was detected a few times. The read terminates 3 residues before the CDR3 end, so the remaining end is supplied by the germline J gene. The gene calls are TRBV19 and TRBJ1-5; weak D call: TRBD1 (6 bases). The CDR3 is 15 amino acids. Trimming removed 1 base from V and 5 bases from J, with 12 bases in between. Germline V lookup: CDR1 LNHDA, CDR2 SQIVND (reference sequence). This CDR3 is CASSIGIRGDQPQHF. Incomplete CDR3 DNA: TGTGCCAGTAGTATAGGAATCAGGGGAGATCAGCCC.

The sample holds a few counts of this clone. The read ends 3 residues early relative to the CDR3; the germline J gene fills the gap. J is TRBJ1-1 and V is TRBV30, with 9 bases fitting TRBD1. The germline V gene encodes CDR1 GTSNPN and CDR2 SVGIG (reference sequence). V lost 7 bases, J lost 3 bases, and 12 bases stayed unmatched. CDR3 length: 15 amino acids. The sequenced part of the CDR3 DNA is TGTGCCTTGATTCACAGGGGGCGAAAGGACACTGAA. Translation gives CALIHRGRKDTE. The entire CDR3 protein is CALIHRGRKDTEAFF.